This passage covers 14 T cell receptor beta chains from one sample sequenced in a study of graft-versus-host responses after intestinal transplantation. This table comes from immunoSEQ multiplex PCR, and its TCRdb copy is limited to in-frame clones, with some not included. The sample lists 85,000 to 100,000 clones, 85% to 95% occurring once. Antigens of these TCRs are unknown. Specimen: unstimulated CD4+ T cells sorted from spleen or lymph node cells, collected before transplant. All receptors come from a human donor who was the organ donor for an intestinal transplant.

This rearrangement joins TRBV30 to TRBJ2-3, with 7 bases fitting TRBD1. The V gene end was trimmed by 5 bases and the J gene end by 3 bases; junction bases not matched to a gene: 5. The CDR3 sequence is 13 residues long. Per germline, CDR1 GTSNPN and CDR2 SVGIG (reference sequence). CDR3 nucleotides: TGTGCCTGGGCCGTACAGGGGACAGATACGCAGTATTTT. It translates to CAWAVQGTDTQYF.

The rearrangement uses TRBV28 and TRBJ2-2; D gene uncertain. CDR1 is MDHEN, CDR2 SYDVKM, per germline. The CDR3 contains 13 residues. Trimming removed 2 bases at V and 2 bases at J, with 3 bases between. The CDR3, as DNA: TGTGCCAGCAGTTTAGTAAACACCGGGGAGCTGTTTTTT. It is translated as CASSLVNTGELFF.

The chain couples TRBV5-4 to TRBJ2-1; 9 bases fit TRBD1. The CDR3 runs to 15 residues. Germline loops: CDR1 SGHNT, CDR2 YYREEE (reference sequence). Trimming removed 2 bases from V and 4 bases from J; junction bases left unmatched: 4. The CDR3 reads CASSFTGQGYNEQFF. CDR3 DNA sequence: TGTGCCAGCAGCTTTACTGGACAGGGGTACAATGAGCAGTTCTTC.

This rearrangement joins TRBV6-5 to TRBJ1-1; no clear D. Per germline, CDR1 MNHEY and CDR2 SVGAGI. The length of the CDR3 is 12 residues. With 5 bases removed from V and 7 bases from J, the gap between germline ends came to 11 bases. CDR3 amino acids: CASSPPFSEAFF. The CDR3 nucleotides are TGTGCCAGCAGTCCCCCGTTTAGTGAAGCTTTCTTT.

This sequence joins TRBV28 and TRBJ1-5; no clear D gene. Trimming took off 8 bases at V and 3 bases at J, with 8 bases between the two ends. The CDR3 contains 12 residues. The V gene's germline CDR1 is MDHEN and CDR2 SYDVKM. CDR3 nucleotides: TGTGCCAGCGCGATATTCAATCAGCCCCAGCATTTT. Protein: CASAIFNQPQHF. Filled out from reference TRBV28 and TRBJ1-5, the complete variable domain reads DVKVTQSSRYLVKRTGEKVFLECVQDMDHENMFWYRQDPGLGLRLIYFSYDVKMKEKGDIPEGYSVSREKKERFSLILESASTNQTSMYLCASAIFNQPQHFGDGTRLSIL.

The chain employs TRBV5-1 and TRBJ2-1; 10 nucleotides agree with TRBD2. Unmatched junction bases numbered 5, after V lost 4 bases and J lost 7 bases. The germline gives CDR1 SGHRS, CDR2 YFSETQ. This CDR3 has 14 amino acids. The CDR3 reads CASSIGAGGNEQFF. The CDR3 DNA follows: TGCGCCAGCAGCATTGGAGCGGGAGGGAATGAGCAGTTCTTC.

The V gene is TRBV5-1, the J gene TRBJ1-3, with 7 bases fitting TRBD1. V shed 4 bases and J 4 bases; nucleotides not matched to a gene: 8. The germline V gene has CDR1 SGHRS and CDR2 YFSETQ. The CDR3 spans 15 residues. The CDR3 reads CASSVSTGVGNTIYF. In DNA, the CDR3 is TGCGCCAGCAGCGTGTCCACAGGGGTCGGAAACACCATATATTTT.

This chain joins TRBV14 and TRBJ2-7; the D gene is possibly TRBD2 (5 bases). Trimming stripped 1 base from V and 12 bases from J, with 10 bases between. This CDR3 spans 11 amino acids. CDR1 is SGHDN and CDR2 is FVKESK in the germline V gene. In DNA form, the CDR3 reads TGTGCCAGCAGCCAAGTTGGGAGTTGGTACTTC. This sequence encodes CASSQVGSWYF.

The chain is built from TRBV11-2 and TRBJ1-2; no clear D. Between the trimmed V and J ends, which lost 5 bases and 7 bases, there was a span of 17 bases. The CDR3 runs 14 residues. Germline CDR1 SGHAT, CDR2 FQNNGV. CDR3 DNA: TGTGCCAGCAGCCCACGGGAGGTGACGGGTGGCTACACCTTC. The encoded protein is CASSPREVTGGYTF. Full variable domain (missing parts from reference TRBV11-2 and TRBJ1-2): EAGVAQSPRYKIIEKRQSVAFWCNPISGHATLYWYQQILGQGPKLLIQFQNNGVVDDSQLPKDRFSAERLKGVDSTLKIQPAKLEDSAVYLCASSPREVTGGYTFGSGTRLTVV.

The CDR3 nucleotides read TGCAGCGTTGCAGGGGGAGGCTATGGCTACACCTTC. Its translation: CSVAGGGYGYTF. The rearrangement links TRBV29-1 to TRBJ1-2; 7 bases align to TRBD1. The germline V gene has CDR1 SQVTM and CDR2 ANQGSEA. V lost 4 bases, J lost 4 bases, and 3 bases stayed unmatched. The CDR3 contains 12 residues.

J is TRBJ2-3 and V is TRBV2; 8 nucleotides match TRBD2. Germline V gene sequence: CDR1 SNHLY, CDR2 FYNNEI. With V trimmed by 2 bases and J by 4 bases, 8 bases remained unmatched. The CDR3 has 16 residues. The CDR3 coding sequence is TGTGCCAGCAGTGAACGGATAGCGGGACTGGCAGATACGCAGTATTTT. Its protein product is CASSERIAGLADTQYF. The full variable domain, rest sourced from reference TRBV2 and TRBJ2-3, is EPEVTQTPSHQVTQMGQEVILRCVPISNHLYFYWYRQILGQKVEFLVSFYNNEISEKSEIFDDQFSVERPDGSNFTLKIRSTKLEDSAMYFCASSERIAGLADTQYFGPGTRLTVL.

This clone was seen a handful of times. The CDR3 nucleotides read TGTGCCAGCAGTTACTCGAATCGGGGGTTTGGAGCTTTCTTT. Its translation: CASSYSNRGFGAFF. The chain joins TRBV6-5 to TRBJ1-1; tentative D call: TRBD1 (5 bases). Germline V gene sequence: CDR1 MNHEY, CDR2 SVGAGI. V was pared by 0 bases and J by 10 bases, with 15 bases between. The CDR3 loop spans 14 amino acids.

The genes are TRBV21-1 and TRBJ1-1; TRBD1, the D gene given by the table, was not confirmed from the DNA. TRBV21-1 has pseudogene status. The CDR3 runs to 13 residues. The CDR3 DNA reads as TGTGCCAGCAATACAGCTATGAACACTGAAGCTTTCTTT. Translation: CASNTAMNTEAFF.

The chain recombines TRBV7-6 with TRBJ2-2, with 14 bases identical to TRBD2. The CDR3 contains 18 residues. CDR1 is SGHVS, CDR2 FNYEAQ, per germline. Germline trimming cut 2 bases from V and 1 base from J; bases unmatched to any gene: 3. The CDR3 nucleotides are TGTGCCAGCAGCTTATCCGGGACTAGCGGGGGGAACACCGGGGAGCTGTTTTTT. The encoded protein is CASSLSGTSGGNTGELFF.